Listed here are 30 T cell receptor beta chains from one sample, sequenced in a study of shared clonotypes between healthy human individuals. TCRdb keeps only in-frame clones here, not all; method: immunoSEQ multiplex PCR. The sample consists of roughly 1.4 million clones, just under 99% of them appearing once. The sample consisted of naive CD4+ T cells sorted from blood. Subset in this sample: CD45RA+ positively selected. These receptors were collected from a man in his thirties or forties in good health.

J is TRBJ1-1 and V is TRBV5-1; no firm D call. Looked up from germline, CDR1 is SGHRS and CDR2 is YFSETQ. With 0 bases removed from V and 4 bases from J, the gap between germline ends came to 13 bases. The CDR3 loop spans 15 amino acids. CDR3 in amino acids: CASSLEGPRATEAFF. CDR3 DNA: TGCGCCAGCAGCTTGGAAGGGCCAAGGGCCACTGAAGCTTTCTTT. Supplemented by reference TRBV5-1 and TRBJ1-1, the full variable domain reads KAGVTQTPRYLIKTRGQQVTLSCSPISGHRSVSWYQQTPGQGLQFLFEYFSETQRNKGNFPGRFSGRQFSNSRSEMNVSTLELGDSALYLCASSLEGPRATEAFFGQGTRLTVV.

The CDR3 region is CASRLAGPSTDTQYF. The CDR3 coding sequence is TGTGCCAGCAGACTAGCGGGCCCTAGCACAGATACGCAGTATTTT. V gene TRBV7-2 combines with J gene TRBJ2-3; TRBD2 agrees at 9 bases. With V trimmed by 6 bases and J by 0 bases, 4 bases remained unmatched. Germline lookup yields CDR1 SGHTA and CDR2 FQGNSA. The CDR3 length is 15 residues.

This sequence joins TRBV6-6 and TRBJ2-1; D is unclear. The CDR3 covers 15 residues. Germline CDR1 is MNHNY and CDR2 is SVGAGI (reference sequence). V shed 2 bases and J shed 4 bases, with 12 bases lying between them. The CDR3 sequence is CASSYPRDLYNEQFF. The CDR3 DNA follows: TGTGCCAGCAGTTACCCCCGCGACTTGTACAATGAGCAGTTCTTC.

The rearrangement joins TRBV5-4 to TRBJ1-2, with a possible D match to TRBD1 (6 bases). Trimming shortened V by 0 bases and J by 3 bases, and 12 bases separated the two germline ends. Germline CDR1 and CDR2: SGHNT and YYREEE (reference sequence). The CDR3 is 15 residues long. CDR3 region: CASSLEAGAHYGYTF. The CDR3 coding sequence is TGTGCCAGCAGCTTGGAGGCAGGGGCTCACTATGGCTACACCTTC.

This clone was detected once. CDR3 coding DNA: TGTGCCAGCAGCTTAGGACTAGCGAGTCGTGATACGCAGTATTTT. Amino acid sequence: CASSLGLASRDTQYF. The genes are TRBV5-5 and TRBJ2-3; 9 nucleotides align to TRBD2. The CDR3 length is 15 residues. Germline V CDR1 and CDR2: SGHKS, YYEKEE (reference sequence). J was trimmed by 6 bases and V by 2 bases; bases with no gene match: 7.

This chain connects TRBV19 to TRBJ2-7; 8 bases fit TRBD1. The V and J ends lost 7 bases and 0 bases, in that order; junction bases with no gene match: 5. The CDR3 totals 14 residues. Per germline, CDR1 LNHDA and CDR2 SQIVND (reference sequence). The CDR3 reads CASTGQGSSYEQYF. For the CDR3, the DNA is TGTGCCAGTACCGGACAGGGAAGCTCCTACGAGCAGTACTTC.

About this clone: This sample includes further DNA sequences coding for the same CDR3. The gene calls are TRBV5-1 and TRBJ1-5; D is perhaps TRBD1 (6 bases). This CDR3 has 14 residues. The V end was cut by 4 bases, the J end by 0 bases, with 8 bases between. Germline CDR1 SGHRS, CDR2 YFSETQ. The CDR3 sequence: CASSLGGSNQPQHF. CDR3 bases: TGCGCCAGCAGCCTAGGGGGTAGCAATCAGCCCCAGCATTTT. Full variable domain (remainder filled in from reference TRBV5-1 and TRBJ1-5): KAGVTQTPRYLIKTRGQQVTLSCSPISGHRSVSWYQQTPGQGLQFLFEYFSETQRNKGNFPGRFSGRQFSNSRSEMNVSTLELGDSALYLCASSLGGSNQPQHFGDGTRLSIL.

As for this clone: Additional DNA sequences in this sample encode the identical CDR3. The chain couples TRBV5-1 to TRBJ2-6; D gene unclear. CDR1 is SGHRS and CDR2 is YFSETQ in the germline V gene. Trimming removed 0 bases at V and 0 bases at J, with 4 bases between. This CDR3 contains 15 residues. Here the CDR3 DNA reads TGCGCCAGCAGCTTGGAAGGCTCTGGGGCCAACGTCCTGACTTTC. Translated: CASSLEGSGANVLTF. The full variable domain, with the rest looked up from reference TRBV5-1 and TRBJ2-6, is KAGVTQTPRYLIKTRGQQVTLSCSPISGHRSVSWYQQTPGQGLQFLFEYFSETQRNKGNFPGRFSGRQFSNSRSEMNVSTLELGDSALYLCASSLEGSGANVLTFGAGSRLTVL.

The CDR3 coding sequence is TGTGCCAGCAGCGTAGAACTCCTCCAGGGGGATGGGCACACAGATACGCAGTATTTT. Its translation is CASSVELLQGDGHTDTQYF. The gene calls are TRBV9 and TRBJ2-3, with 7 bases aligning to TRBD1. Germline V gene lookup returns CDR1 SGDLS and CDR2 YYNGEE. The CDR3 has 19 amino acids. The V gene end was trimmed by 0 bases and the J gene end by 2 bases; junction bases not matched to a gene: 15.

The V and J genes are TRBV9 and TRBJ2-5; weak D call: TRBD1 (5 bases). V shed 0 bases and J shed 4 bases, with 13 bases lying between them. CDR3 length: 15 amino acids. Germline CDR1 SGDLS, CDR2 YYNGEE. CDR3 region: CASSVDTGLGETQYF. The CDR3 region has the DNA TGTGCCAGCAGCGTAGATACAGGTCTTGGAGAGACCCAGTACTTC.

The chain is built from TRBV15 and TRBJ2-7, with 10 bases aligning to TRBD1. The junction had 2 bases not matched to a gene; V was cut back by 1 base and J by 2 bases. This CDR3 contains 15 residues. Germline CDR1 and CDR2: LNHNV and YYDKDF (reference sequence). For the CDR3, the DNA is TGTGCCACCAGCAGAGGGGGACAGGGGACCTACGAGCAGTACTTC. It is translated as CATSRGGQGTYEQYF. Supplemented by reference TRBV15 and TRBJ2-7, the full variable domain reads DAMVIQNPRYQVTQFGKPVTLSCSQTLNHNVMYWYQQKSSQAPKLLFHYYDKDFNNEADTPDNFQSRRPNTSFCFLDIRSPGLGDTAMYLCATSRGGQGTYEQYFGPGTRLTVT.

This chain links TRBV19 with TRBJ2-2; 7 bases map to TRBD2. Unmatched junction bases numbered 3, after V lost 7 bases and J lost 4 bases. The CDR3 loop spans 13 amino acids. Germline CDR1 is LNHDA and CDR2 is SQIVND (reference sequence). In nucleotides, the CDR3 is TGTGCCAGTATTGTAGCGGGCACCGGGGAGCTGTTTTTT. Translated, it gives CASIVAGTGELFF. The full variable domain, in which reference TRBV19 and TRBJ2-2 provide the parts outside the CDR3, is DGGITQSPKYLFRKEGQNVTLSCEQNLNHDAMYWYRQDPGQGLRLIYYSQIVNDFQKGDIAEGYSVSREKKESFPLTVTSAQKNPTAFYLCASIVAGTGELFFGEGSRLTVL.

On this clone itself: Other DNA sequences of this sample code for an identical CDR3. V is TRBV28 and J is TRBJ2-7; D unresolved. V was clipped by 1 base and J by 3 bases, with 4 bases between them. The CDR3 is made up of 12 amino acids. Germline CDR1 MDHEN, CDR2 SYDVKM. The CDR3 DNA reads TGTGCCAGCAGTTTATTATTCTACGAGCAGTACTTC. Translated: CASSLLFYEQYF.

The V call is TRBV7-9, the J call TRBJ2-2, with a possible D match to TRBD1 (6 bases). CDR1 and CDR2 from the germline V gene are SEHNR and FQNEAQ (reference sequence). V gave up 8 bases and J gave up 1 base, with 14 bases separating them. The CDR3 contains 15 residues. CDR3 bases: TGTGCCAGCCCGAGGAAGACAGGGAACACCGGGGAGCTGTTTTTT. It is translated as CASPRKTGNTGELFF. Combining the CDR3 with reference TRBV7-9 and TRBJ2-2 gives the whole variable domain DTGVSQNPRHKITKRGQNVTFRCDPISEHNRLYWYRQTLGQGPEFLTYFQNEAQLEKSRLLSDRFSAERPKGSFSTLEIQRTEQGDSAMYLCASPRKTGNTGELFFGEGSRLTVL.

V usage is TRBV7-8 and J usage is TRBJ2-6; tentative D call: TRBD1 (6 bases). V shed 4 bases and J shed 4 bases, with 17 bases lying between them. The CDR3 loop spans 17 amino acids. CDR1 and CDR2 from the germline V gene are SGHVS and FQNEAQ. CDR3 residues: CASSYRPGVSGANVLTF. The CDR3 nucleotides are TGTGCCAGCAGCTACCGCCCAGGGGTTTCGGGGGCCAACGTCCTGACTTTC.

In DNA form, the CDR3 reads TGTGCCAGCAGCTTCGGGCTAGCCCGCTCCTACAATGAGCAGTTCTTC. As protein: CASSFGLARSYNEQFF. This chain connects TRBV11-1 to TRBJ2-1, with D perhaps TRBD2 (5 bases). The CDR3 has 16 residues. Germline V gene sequence: CDR1 SGHAT, CDR2 FQDESV (reference sequence). The V gene lost 3 bases and the J gene lost 0 bases, with 12 bases spanning the gap.

This clone has only one observation. The chain uses TRBV19 and TRBJ1-4; maybe TRBD1 (5 bases). The CDR3 is 12 residues long. The V gene's germline CDR1 is LNHDA and CDR2 SQIVND (reference sequence). CDR3 bases: TGTGAAAGAGGGGAGGACAATGAAAAACTGTTTTTT. It encodes CERGEDNEKLFF.

The chain combines TRBV7-8 with TRBJ2-2; 10 bases are a match to TRBD1. The germline V gene has CDR1 SGHVS and CDR2 FQNEAQ. With V trimmed by 2 bases and J by 5 bases, 8 bases remained unmatched. The CDR3 is 17 residues long. The CDR3 loop is CASSLRDRGRGTGELFF. The CDR3 bases are TGTGCCAGCAGCTTAAGGGACAGGGGACGTGGGACCGGGGAGCTGTTTTTT. The full variable domain, completed using reference TRBV7-8 and TRBJ2-2, is GAGVSQSPRYKVAKRGQDVALRCDPISGHVSLFWYQQALGQGPEFLTYFQNEAQLDKSGLPSDRFFAERPEGSVSTLKIQRTQQEDSAVYLCASSLRDRGRGTGELFFGEGSRLTVL.

The chain carries TRBV28 and TRBJ2-7; 7 bases align to TRBD1. The length of the CDR3 is 15 residues. Per the germline V gene, CDR1 is MDHEN and CDR2 is SYDVKM. The ends lost 8 bases at V and 7 bases at J; junction bases unmatched: 17. Here the CDR3 DNA reads TGTGCCAGCGGAACGGGACAGCGGTACGTAGGGGAGCAGTACTTC. Its translation: CASGTGQRYVGEQYF.

This clone occurred once. The chain couples TRBV4-1 to TRBJ1-1, with D unclear. Trimming removed 2 bases at V and 1 base at J, with 8 bases between. The germline CDR1 and CDR2 sequences are MGHRA and YSYEKL. The CDR3 length is 14 residues. The CDR3 DNA is TGCGCCAGCAGCCAACGCACAGCGAACACTGAAGCTTTCTTT. Translating it yields CASSQRTANTEAFF.

The table lists this clone with a count of one. The CDR3 here is CASSLVLAEHTGELFF. The CDR3 region has the DNA TGTGCCAGCAGCTTAGTACTAGCGGAGCACACCGGGGAGCTGTTTTTT. The J gene is TRBJ2-2, the V gene TRBV7-2; TRBD2 aligns across 8 bases. Trimming cost V 1 base and J 3 bases; bases outside gene matches: 4. Germline V gene lookup returns CDR1 SGHTA and CDR2 FQGNSA. This CDR3 comprises 16 residues.

In its sample, this clone was seen once. V usage is TRBV28 and J usage is TRBJ2-7; the match to TRBD1 covers 8 bases. Germline V gene sequence: CDR1 MDHEN, CDR2 SYDVKM. V was clipped by 5 bases and J by 1 base; unmatched bases: 7. There are 15 residues in the CDR3. CDR3 sequence (DNA): TGTGCCAGCAGTGAACCGGGACAGGTATCCTACGAGCAGTACTTC. Its protein is CASSEPGQVSYEQYF.

The chain combines TRBV28 with TRBJ2-5; TRBD1 agrees at 8 bases. The CDR3 totals 15 residues. With V trimmed by 4 bases and J by 7 bases, 11 bases remained unmatched. The V gene's germline CDR1 is MDHEN and CDR2 SYDVKM. The CDR3 DNA follows: TGTGCCAGCAGTTCCGCTCAGGGGGCTAAGGTGACCCAGTACTTC. It translates to CASSSAQGAKVTQYF.

The V gene is TRBV10-3, the J gene TRBJ1-1; possible D gene TRBD1, 5 bases. V dropped 5 bases and J dropped 1 base, with 17 bases sitting between them. This CDR3 spans 16 amino acids. Germline CDR1 reads ENHRY; CDR2 reads SYGVKD. In DNA, the CDR3 is TGTGCCATCAGTTCCCCGGGACCGACCCCGAACACTGAAGCTTTCTTT. Protein sequence: CAISSPGPTPNTEAFF.

The CDR3 loop reads CASSIQSGGAEAFF. The CDR3 bases are TGTGCCAGTAGTATACAATCAGGAGGTGCTGAAGCTTTCTTT. The J gene is TRBJ1-1, the V gene TRBV19; D not resolved. The CDR3 extends over 14 amino acids. With 2 bases removed from V and 6 bases from J, the gap between germline ends came to 13 bases. Germline V lookup: CDR1 LNHDA, CDR2 SQIVND (reference sequence).

The V call is TRBV10-3, the J call TRBJ2-1; the match to TRBD1 covers 7 bases. Germline V lookup: CDR1 ENHRY, CDR2 SYGVKD. The length of the CDR3 is 15 residues. V was pared by 5 bases and J by 3 bases, with 7 bases of the junction left unmatched. As DNA, the CDR3 is TGTGCCATCAGTCCACAGGGGTTCAGCTACAATGAGCAGTTCTTC. As protein: CAISPQGFSYNEQFF.

The chain joins TRBV29-1 to TRBJ2-3; D is unclear. V dropped 7 bases and J dropped 4 bases, with 15 bases sitting between them. CDR3 length: 13 residues. CDR1 is SQVTM and CDR2 is ANQGSEA in the germline V gene. Here the CDR3 reads CSGLTPAADTQYF. Here the CDR3 DNA reads TGCAGCGGGTTAACGCCCGCGGCAGATACGCAGTATTTT.

The genes are TRBV28 and TRBJ2-1, with 9 bases aligning to TRBD2. In germline, CDR1 is MDHEN, CDR2 SYDVKM. The ends lost 5 bases at V and 7 bases at J; junction bases unmatched: 12. The CDR3 consists of 16 residues. This CDR3 is CASSPTGAGGYNEQFF. The CDR3 coding sequence is TGTGCCAGCAGTCCCACGGGGGCGGGAGGGTATAATGAGCAGTTCTTC.

The chain recombines TRBV6-6 with TRBJ2-1; 7 bases map to TRBD2. CDR3 length: 16 residues. V gave up 0 bases and J gave up 5 bases; unmatched junction bases: 7. Germline assignment: CDR1 MNHNY and CDR2 SVGAGI (reference sequence). CDR3 loop: CASSYSGGRGNNEQFF. Here the CDR3 DNA reads TGTGCCAGCAGTTACTCTGGTGGGAGGGGTAACAATGAGCAGTTCTTC.

The chain uses TRBV2 and TRBJ2-1, with D unclear. V was clipped by 8 bases and J by 7 bases, with 9 bases between them. The CDR3 extends over 11 amino acids. CDR1 is SNHLY and CDR2 is FYNNEI in the germline V gene. Written as DNA, the CDR3 is TGTGCCAGCCTGACGCTAAATGAGCAGTTCTTC. This encodes CASLTLNEQFF. The full variable domain, with the rest looked up from reference TRBV2 and TRBJ2-1, is EPEVTQTPSHQVTQMGQEVILRCVPISNHLYFYWYRQILGQKVEFLVSFYNNEISEKSEIFDDQFSVERPDGSNFTLKIRSTKLEDSAMYFCASLTLNEQFFGPGTRLTVL.